This T cell receptor beta chain comes out of a study of cytomegalovirus exposure and HLA in healthy donors. This CDR3 is 14 amino acids long. In germline, CDR1 is SNHLY, CDR2 FYNNEI. Deletions cut 7 bases from V and 0 bases from J, with 9 bases between. The protocol was immunoSEQ multiplex PCR, while the TCRdb copy is restricted to in-frame clones and leaves out a portion. The data hold approximately 65,000 clones, with about 94% observed a single time. Sequenced: PBMCs. The TCR was taken from a woman aged 18-30 years in good health and CMV-seronegative. The genes are TRBV2 and TRBJ2-2; D is uncertain. CDR3 protein: CASTVVSNTGELFF. The DNA for the CDR3 is TGTGCCAGCACGGTGGTTTCGAACACCGGGGAGCTGTTTTTT.